The sequence of this T cell receptor beta chain was determined in a study of shared clonotypes between healthy human individuals. Data came from immunoSEQ multiplex PCR; TCRdb stores just in-frame clones and leaves some out. The table includes 2 million to 2.5 million clones, 95% detected once. As regards this clone: Its antigen is still unknown.

Splitting the CD4+ cells yielded a CD45RA+ naive subset and a CD45RA-negative memory subset. The germline CDR1 and CDR2 sequences are SGDLS and YYNGEE. Trimming shortened V by 0 bases and J by 8 bases, and 23 bases separated the two germline ends. The CDR3 loop spans 18 amino acids. General study findings and limits: Naive CD4 clonotypes were shared across several donors at 4% to 5%.

The rearrangement uses TRBV9 and TRBJ1-4; weak D call: TRBD1 (5 bases). This clonotype was sampled from a man between 18 and 29 years old in good health. Sequences were obtained from naive CD4+ T cells sorted from blood. Subset: CD45RA+ positively selected. CDR3 sequence: CASSVGGTRAWAREKLFF. As DNA, the CDR3 is TGTGCCAGCAGCGTAGGAGGGACGAGGGCGTGGGCGCGGGAAAAACTGTTTTTT. Based on the CDR3 plus reference TRBV9 and TRBJ1-4, the full variable domain is DSGVTQTPKHLITATGQRVTLRCSPRSGDLSVYWYQQSLDQGLQFLIQYYNGEERAKGNILERFSAQQFPDLHSELNLSSLELGDSALYFCASSVGGTRAWAREKLFFGSGTQLSVL.